This record covers a single T cell receptor beta chain. The repertoire was sequenced with immunoSEQ multiplex PCR; TCRdb's copy has only in-frame clones and lacks some. This table holds under 200,000 clones. Unmatched junction bases numbered 1, after V lost 4 bases and J lost 2 bases. The V gene's germline CDR1 is SGHDT and CDR2 YYEEEE. The CDR3 is 15 residues long. This record belongs to a study of control samples from healthy donors and cancer patients. This sequence joins TRBV5-6 and TRBJ2-6, with TRBD1 identical over 9 bases. This receptor was taken from a young woman in good health. Sequencing was performed on blood. CDR3 residues: CASSRTGAGANVLTF. In nucleotides, the CDR3 is TGTGCCAGCAGCCGGACAGGGGCTGGGGCCAACGTCCTGACTTTC.